The 5 T cell receptor beta chains below come from one sample, sequenced in a study of cytotoxic CD8 clonotypes in ibrutinib-treated CLL. The protocol was immunoSEQ multiplex PCR, while the TCRdb copy is restricted to in-frame clones and leaves out a portion. The top ten clones hold roughly 3% of a sample with 150,000 to 200,000 clones, about 88% of them seen once. The sample was PBMCs, taken at disease progression, from a patient treated with ibrutinib. These receptors were taken from a human donor with chronic lymphocytic leukemia.

V and J are TRBV30 and TRBJ1-5, with 9 positions matching TRBD1. CDR3 length equals 13 residues. V was clipped by 0 bases and J by 6 bases; unmatched bases: 0. CDR1 GTSNPN and CDR2 SVGIG come from the germline V gene (reference sequence). The CDR3 DNA reads as TGTGCCTGGAGTGTACAGGGGGCTCAGCCCCAGCATTTT. Translating gives CAWSVQGAQPQHF.

The V gene is TRBV5-1, the J gene TRBJ1-4; D is perhaps TRBD1 (5 bases). The CDR3 sequence is 14 residues long. V lost 4 bases to trimming and J lost 8 bases, with 15 bases between them. Germline V CDR1 and CDR2: SGHRS, YFSETQ. As DNA, the CDR3 is TGCGCCAGCAGCCCGCAGGGTGGTAGGGAAAAACTGTTTTTT. It encodes CASSPQGGREKLFF. The full variable domain, completed using reference TRBV5-1 and TRBJ1-4, is KAGVTQTPRYLIKTRGQQVTLSCSPISGHRSVSWYQQTPGQGLQFLFEYFSETQRNKGNFPGRFSGRQFSNSRSEMNVSTLELGDSALYLCASSPQGGREKLFFGSGTQLSVL.

The chain is built from TRBV7-2 and TRBJ1-2; D is uncertain. The CDR3 loop spans 16 amino acids. The V end lost 1 base, the J end lost 1 base, and 13 bases lay between the germline ends. Germline lookup yields CDR1 SGHTA and CDR2 FQGNSA. The CDR3 here is CASSLVEGLINYGYTF. In nucleotides, the CDR3 is TGTGCCAGCAGCTTAGTTGAGGGCCTCATTAACTATGGCTACACCTTC.

In its sample, this clone was seen once. The chain employs TRBV18 and TRBJ1-1; perhaps TRBD1 as D (6 bases). Germline CDR1 is KGHSH and CDR2 is LQKENI. The germline V and J ends were trimmed by 3 bases and 0 bases, with 11 bases remaining between them. CDR3 size: 15 residues. Here the CDR3 reads CASSPLDSMNTEAFF. CDR3 bases: TGTGCCAGCTCACCTTTGGACAGCATGAACACTGAAGCTTTCTTT.

The gene calls are TRBV11-2 and TRBJ2-1, with TRBD2 matching 8 bases. The CDR3 is made up of 16 amino acids. Germline trimming cut 2 bases from V and 4 bases from J; bases unmatched to any gene: 7. The V gene's germline CDR1 is SGHAT and CDR2 FQNNGV. In DNA form, the CDR3 reads TGTGCCAGCAGCTTAAGGGCGGGAGGTTTGTACAATGAGCAGTTCTTC. Protein: CASSLRAGGLYNEQFF.